The 4 T cell receptor beta chains listed next were all sequenced from one sample in a study of cytomegalovirus exposure and HLA in healthy donors. The PCR ran on 60 Vbeta and 13 Jbeta primers. Profiled with immunoSEQ multiplex PCR; TCRdb holds only in-frame clones, not every one. The sample carries approximately 120,000 clones, 70% to 80% recorded once. Source material: PBMCs. These receptors came from a man over 45 in good health and CMV-seronegative.

The rearrangement uses TRBV7-9 and TRBJ1-3; D possibly corresponds to TRBD1 (5 bases). This CDR3 contains 15 residues. V lost 5 bases to trimming and J lost 4 bases, with 15 bases between them. Per germline, CDR1 SEHNR and CDR2 FQNEAQ (reference sequence). This CDR3 is CASSTAAGIGNTIYF. DNA for the CDR3: TGTGCCAGCAGCACCGCTGCAGGGATCGGAAACACCATATATTTT.

The chain joins TRBV10-3 to TRBJ2-3; the match to TRBD2 covers 7 bases. The CDR3 extends over 15 amino acids. From germline, CDR1 is ENHRY and CDR2 SYGVKD. V gave up 2 bases and J gave up 2 bases; unmatched junction bases: 4. CDR3 sequence reads: CAISEPLAFTDTQYF. The CDR3 coding sequence is TGTGCCATCAGTGAGCCACTAGCGTTCACAGATACGCAGTATTTT.

This chain connects TRBV27 to TRBJ1-5; TRBD1 agrees at 12 bases. Germline V gives CDR1 MNHEY, CDR2 SMNVEV (reference sequence). V lost 6 bases and J lost 7; bases outside the gene matches: 7. The CDR3 is made up of 15 amino acids. The CDR3: CASSRDRGRGQPQHF. The CDR3, as DNA: TGTGCCAGCAGCCGGGACAGGGGGCGCGGGCAGCCCCAGCATTTT.

The chain links TRBV19 to TRBJ2-5; D unresolved. Trimming removed 3 bases from V and 5 bases from J, with 13 bases in between. The germline V gene has CDR1 LNHDA and CDR2 SQIVND (reference sequence). This CDR3 is 14 amino acids long. This chain's CDR3 is CASSIKALEETQYF. The CDR3 DNA reads as TGTGCCAGTAGTATCAAGGCCCTGGAGGAGACCCAGTACTTC.